Below, 15 T cell receptor beta chains from the same sample are listed, as sequenced in a study of Graves' ophthalmopathy and Graves' hyperthyroidism. The sequenced template was RNA, covering the TCR beta CDR3 region. First-round RT-PCR employed HTBI primers, with a second-round multiplex PCR after it. TCRdb analysed the multiplex PCR reads with MiXCR anew, one entry per CDR3 protein. Altogether hundreds of thousands of distinct CDR3 sequences are present, roughly two fifths being singletons, with the ten largest covering roughly 3%. The sample was peripheral blood. These receptors were taken from an adult man with Graves' ophthalmopathy.

This clonotype has a count of ten or more. The gene calls are TRBV12-3 or TRBV12-4 and TRBJ1-2, with D possibly being TRBD1 (5 bases). The CDR3 is 13 residues long. The ends were cut back, 2 bases at V and 6 bases at J, with 10 bases in the middle. The CDR3 spells CASSLRGVHGYTF. The CDR3 DNA is TGTGCCAGCAGTTTAAGAGGGGTCCATGGCTACACCTTC.

This clonotype came up many times. This chain links TRBV7-2 with TRBJ1-4, with a weak D call TRBD1 (6 bases). Germline V gene sequence: CDR1 SGHTA, CDR2 FQGNSA. This CDR3 is built from 15 residues. Trimming took off 1 base at V and 4 bases at J, with 10 bases between the two ends. CDR3 loop: CASSLGGAFNEKLFF. The CDR3, as DNA: TGTGCCAGCAGCTTAGGGGGGGCGTTTAATGAAAAACTGTTTTTT.

The V gene is TRBV7-6, the J gene TRBJ2-5; 7 bases are a match to TRBD2. The CDR3 consists of 18 residues. V lost 3 bases to trimming and J lost 5 bases; unmatched junction nucleotides: 18. Germline V lookup: CDR1 SGHVS, CDR2 FNYEAQ. DNA of the CDR3: TGTGCCAGCAGCTTCACCCAACCACTATCGGGGGGAGGGGAGACCCAGTACTTC. It specifies CASSFTQPLSGGGETQYF.

As for this clonotype: This may be a read error, as it is one base from a much larger clone. The rearrangement uses TRBV20-1 and TRBJ2-7; D is ambiguous. CDR1 is DFQATT and CDR2 is SNEGSKA in the germline V gene (reference sequence). The CDR3 extends over 13 amino acids. The CDR3 DNA sequence: TGCAGTGCTAGTTACCTCGGATCCTCCGAGCAGTACTTC. Its protein is CSASYLGSSEQYF.

The chain couples TRBV2 to TRBJ2-7; D is perhaps TRBD2 (5 bases). V gave up 6 bases and J gave up 5 bases, with 14 bases separating them. The CDR3 covers 13 residues. Germline loops: CDR1 SNHLY, CDR2 FYNNEI. The chain's CDR3 is CASRVGSSHEQYF. CDR3 coding DNA: TGTGCCAGCAGAGTGGGGAGTAGCCACGAGCAGTACTTC.

This clonotype occurred many times. The V gene is TRBV20-1, the J gene TRBJ2-7; 8 bases map to TRBD1. V trimming: 3 bases; J trimming: 2 bases; junction bases outside the gene matches: 9. The V gene's germline CDR1 is DFQATT and CDR2 SNEGSKA (reference sequence). The CDR3 is 15 amino acids. The CDR3 coding sequence is TGCAGTGCTAGGGCGACAGGGGTGGGACCCTACGAGCAGTACTTC. Translating it yields CSARATGVGPYEQYF.

This clonotype occurred many times. The gene calls are TRBV2 and TRBJ1-1; 8 nucleotides align to TRBD1. Germline V gene sequence: CDR1 SNHLY, CDR2 FYNNEI. This CDR3 has 17 amino acids. J was trimmed by 3 bases and V by 7 bases; bases with no gene match: 16. CDR3 residues: CASNVGTGFGGDTEAFF. DNA for the CDR3: TGTGCCAGCAATGTCGGGACAGGATTTGGGGGTGACACTGAAGCTTTCTTT.

Comments on this clonotype: A much bigger clone sits one base away, suggesting this may be a read error. This sequence joins TRBV19 and TRBJ1-4; no reliable D call. Germline lookup yields CDR1 LNHDA and CDR2 SQIVND (reference sequence). CDR3 length: 14 amino acids. The CDR3 sequence: CASSIISGNGKLFF. The CDR3 DNA is TGTGCCAGTAGTATTATCTCGGGGAATGGAAAACTGTTTTTT.

J is TRBJ1-5 and V is TRBV14; D uncertain. Germline CDR1 is SGHDN and CDR2 is FVKESK. The germline V and J ends were trimmed by 1 base and 7 bases, with 11 bases remaining between them. The CDR3 loop spans 14 amino acids. The chain's CDR3 is CASSQGLTGQPQHF. CDR3 coding DNA: TGTGCCAGCAGCCAAGGGTTGACGGGGCAGCCCCAGCATTTT.

The CDR3 nucleotides read TGCGCCAGCAGTGAGGGGGAGTCCCAGTACTTC. This gives the protein CASSEGESQYF. The V gene is TRBV10-2, the J gene TRBJ2-5; D may be TRBD2 (5 bases). This CDR3 is built from 11 residues. Between the trimmed V and J ends, which lost 2 bases and 9 bases, there was a span of 7 bases. Germline-derived CDR1 and CDR2 are WSHSY and SAAADI.

This chain links TRBV9 with TRBJ2-5; 11 bases map to TRBD2. CDR1 and CDR2 from the germline V gene are SGDLS and YYNGEE. Trimming took 4 bases from V and 2 from J; bases not matched to a gene: 10. The CDR3 runs to 17 residues. Here the CDR3 reads CASSLGLAGGHQETQYF. The CDR3 nucleotides are TGTGCCAGCAGCTTGGGGCTAGCGGGGGGACATCAAGAGACCCAGTACTTC.

This clonotype was recorded at least ten times. The V call is TRBV7-8, the J call TRBJ2-7; 7 positions match TRBD2. Per the germline V gene, CDR1 is SGHVS and CDR2 is FQNEAQ. CDR3 length equals 15 residues. V shed 7 bases, J shed 2 bases, and the junction held 11 bases outside the gene matches. The CDR3 DNA sequence: TGTGCCAGCACCACCTCCGCGACTAGCCCCTACGAGCAGTACTTC. This translates into CASTTSATSPYEQYF.

This clonotype was detected only a few times. V gene TRBV6-6 combines with J gene TRBJ2-5, with D possibly matching TRBD2 (6 bases). The CDR3 totals 15 residues. With 6 bases removed from V and 4 bases from J, the gap between germline ends came to 18 bases. CDR1 and CDR2 (germline): MNHNY, SVGAGI (reference sequence). The CDR3 protein is CASRPWGGVAETQYF. The CDR3 DNA sequence: TGTGCCAGCAGACCCTGGGGCGGGGTGGCAGAGACCCAGTACTTC.

This clonotype was seen a few times. The chain recombines TRBV30 with TRBJ2-6; possible D gene TRBD1, 6 bases. Trimming stripped 3 bases from V and 7 bases from J, with 10 bases between. Germline-derived CDR1 and CDR2 are GTSNPN and SVGIG (reference sequence). This CDR3 comprises 13 residues. The CDR3 loop is CAWSPTGANVLTF. CDR3 in DNA: TGTGCCTGGAGCCCGACAGGCGCCAACGTCCTGACTTTC.

V usage is TRBV5-1 and J usage is TRBJ2-2; D ambiguous. The germline V and J ends were trimmed by 6 bases and 6 bases, with 9 bases remaining between them. In germline, CDR1 is SGHRS, CDR2 YFSETQ. CDR3 length: 12 amino acids. The CDR3 DNA is TGCGCCAGCATCTCGACCCCCGGGGAGCTGTTTTTT. Amino acids: CASISTPGELFF.